This T cell receptor beta chain was sequenced in a study of blood T cells in healthy people across ages. General study findings and limits: It was held that the diversity estimates obtained from one million T cells were underestimates. Greater diversity and more naive CD4+ cells were seen in long-lived donors than in aged donors.

This clonotype was counted a few times. Its antigen is still unknown. Trimming removed 1 base from V and 1 base from J, with 11 bases in between. This CDR3 contains 16 residues. Per germline, CDR1 SGHTA and CDR2 FQGNSA. Alongside a J-beta primer mix, a sample-barcoded 5' primer served in a second PCR lasting about 7 to 12 cycles. Any given sample supplied a minimum of 3 million CDR3-containing paired-end reads. TCRdb re-called the 5' RACE reads through MiXCR, storing one row per CDR3 protein. The repertoire holds roughly 900,000 distinct CDR3 sequences, with more than 25% as singletons. Every donor contributed around 10 milliliters of peripheral blood by blood draw.

The origin of this receptor is a woman of 80 years or more in good health. The J gene is TRBJ2-1, the V gene TRBV7-2; D perhaps matches TRBD2 (6 bases). Sample: blood. The CDR3 protein is CASSLGPGRSYNEQFF. The CDR3 nucleotides are TGTGCCAGCAGCTTAGGTCCAGGGAGGTCCTACAATGAGCAGTTCTTC.